This TCR beta chain comes out of a study of cytomegalovirus exposure and HLA in healthy donors. On the study more broadly: Both the roughly 120 validation repertoires and the approximately 700 first-cohort repertoires used the same platform, as reported by a later analysis. The study, taken as a whole, reports: The investigators catalogued 164 TCR beta chains as cytomegalovirus-associated. Across donors, most TCRs were seen rarely, yet some public ones were widespread. High specificity and sensitivity for cytomegalovirus status were reported for the classifier.

With respect to this clone: Its antigen is unknown.

This CDR3 has 16 amino acids. Germline lookup yields CDR1 SGHRS and CDR2 YFSETQ. V lost 3 bases to trimming and J lost 3 bases; unmatched junction nucleotides: 7. Sequenced by immunoSEQ multiplex PCR; TCRdb stores in-frame clones only, minus some. The table has about 350,000 clones, approximately 90% seen once. The specimen sequenced was PBMCs. The chain uses TRBV5-1 and TRBJ2-3, with 10 bases aligning to TRBD2. The sequence was collected from a woman aged 25-40 years in good health and CMV-seropositive. CDR3: CASSSSGSLRTDTQYF. CDR3 bases: TGCGCCAGCAGCTCTAGCGGGAGCCTACGGACAGATACGCAGTATTTT.